This entry lists 26 T cell receptor beta chains sequenced from one sample in a study of cytomegalovirus exposure and HLA in healthy donors. PCR involved 60 Vbeta and 13 Jbeta primers. Clones were sequenced by immunoSEQ multiplex PCR, and TCRdb holds only the in-frame ones, with some missing. Altogether around 200,000 clones are present, 75% to 85% being singletons, with the ten largest covering 2% to 2.5%. The source material was PBMCs. These receptor sequences come from a woman in her 50s in good health and CMV-seronegative.

The chain joins TRBV2 to TRBJ2-7, with 13 bases matching TRBD2. Germline V lookup: CDR1 SNHLY, CDR2 FYNNEI. This CDR3 spans 15 amino acids. V trimming: 4 bases; J trimming: 8 bases; junction bases outside the gene matches: 8. The CDR3 DNA sequence: TGTGCCAGCAGTGCCTGGACTAGCGGGAGTCGAAAGCAGTACTTC. It specifies CASSAWTSGSRKQYF.

This chain joins TRBV28 and TRBJ1-2; D remains ambiguous. Per germline, CDR1 MDHEN and CDR2 SYDVKM. V was clipped by 7 bases and J by 2 bases, with 11 bases between them. The CDR3 is 13 residues long. CDR3 amino acids: CASTLDSNYGYTF. CDR3 sequence (DNA): TGTGCCAGCACCTTGGACTCAAACTATGGCTACACCTTC.

This sequence joins TRBV28 and TRBJ2-6; D unclear. CDR1 and CDR2 from the germline V gene are MDHEN and SYDVKM. This CDR3 region has 15 residues. V gave up 8 bases and J gave up 2 bases, with 13 bases separating them. The CDR3: CASQLGPPGANVLTF. The CDR3 DNA is TGTGCCAGCCAGCTTGGGCCCCCTGGGGCCAACGTCCTGACTTTC.

The chain has TRBV5-1 and TRBJ2-1; perhaps TRBD1 as D (6 bases). CDR3 length equals 15 residues. V lost 3 bases and J 4 bases, leaving 14 bases between the germline ends. The germline V gene has CDR1 SGHRS and CDR2 YFSETQ. CDR3 sequence: CASSSSLTGYNEQFF. Here the CDR3 DNA reads TGCGCCAGCAGCTCCTCTCTGACAGGATACAATGAGCAGTTCTTC.

The gene calls are TRBV7-8 and TRBJ1-2; no clear D gene. Germline CDR1 is SGHVS and CDR2 is FQNEAQ. V was trimmed by 3 bases and J by 4 bases, leaving 12 bases between them. CDR3 length equals 14 residues. The CDR3 reads CASSFYGGGYGYTF. The CDR3 coding sequence is TGTGCCAGCAGCTTTTACGGTGGTGGCTATGGCTACACCTTC.

The chain combines TRBV29-1 with TRBJ1-2; 10 positions match TRBD1. From germline, CDR1 is SQVTM and CDR2 ANQGSEA. J gave up 6 bases and V 5 bases, and 6 bases lay outside the gene matches. This CDR3 is 13 amino acids long. CDR3 nucleotide sequence: TGCAGCGTTTTAGGGACAGGGGCCGATGGCTACACCTTC. Translation gives CSVLGTGADGYTF.

This chain connects TRBV6-1 to TRBJ1-2; possible D gene TRBD1, 5 bases. The CDR3 totals 12 residues. V was cut by 6 bases and J by 7 bases, with 12 bases left in between. The germline gives CDR1 MNHNS, CDR2 SASEGT. CDR3 sequence reads: CASSSQGVGYTF. As DNA, the CDR3 is TGTGCCAGCAGCTCACAAGGGGTTGGCTACACCTTC.

V gene TRBV18 combines with J gene TRBJ2-1; a possible D gene is TRBD1 (5 bases). Germline CDR1 and CDR2: KGHSH and LQKENI. V was shortened by 2 bases and J by 1 base, with 9 bases between the two germline ends. The CDR3 covers 15 residues. CDR3 in amino acids: CASSPARESYNEQFF. As DNA, the CDR3 is TGTGCCAGCTCACCAGCCAGGGAATCCTACAATGAGCAGTTCTTC.

The chain couples TRBV5-6 to TRBJ1-2; D is perhaps TRBD1 (5 bases). Between the trimmed V and J ends, which lost 1 base and 3 bases, there was a span of 13 bases. The CDR3 consists of 15 residues. Looked up from germline, CDR1 is SGHDT and CDR2 is YYEEEE. The CDR3 nucleotides read TGTGCCAGCAGCTTGTCTGCCAGGGCTCACTATGGCTACACCTTC. Translation: CASSLSARAHYGYTF.

J is TRBJ2-3 and V is TRBV4-1, with D unclear. Trimming removed 3 bases at V and 0 bases at J, with 4 bases between. Germline CDR1 reads MGHRA; CDR2 reads YSYEKL. The CDR3 sequence is 13 residues long. The CDR3: CASSQTSTDTQYF. DNA of the CDR3: TGCGCCAGCAGCCAGACTAGCACAGATACGCAGTATTTT.

This rearrangement joins TRBV28 to TRBJ2-1; the D is unclear. Germline values: CDR1 MDHEN, CDR2 SYDVKM. The CDR3 totals 13 residues. The V gene lost 5 bases and the J gene lost 9 bases, with 14 bases spanning the gap. CDR3 sequence (DNA): TGTGCCAGCAGTCCGGTCGCTCCCGGTGAGCAGTTCTTC. It yields the protein CASSPVAPGEQFF.

The chain is built from TRBV7-9 and TRBJ2-5, with 12 bases lining up with TRBD2. CDR3 length: 19 residues. Germline-derived CDR1 and CDR2 are SEHNR and FQNEAQ (reference sequence). Trimming at V came to 2 bases and at J to 5 bases, leaving 15 bases not matched to a gene. CDR3 coding DNA: TGTGCCAGCAGCTTAAGGGCCCGCCTAGCGGGAGGGCTAGTGGAGACCCAGTACTTC. This sequence encodes CASSLRARLAGGLVETQYF. The whole variable domain, filled in from reference TRBV7-9 and TRBJ2-5, reads DTGVSQNPRHKITKRGQNVTFRCDPISEHNRLYWYRQTLGQGPEFLTYFQNEAQLEKSRLLSDRFSAERPKGSFSTLEIQRTEQGDSAMYLCASSLRARLAGGLVETQYFGPGTRLLVL.

The chain is built from TRBV18 and TRBJ2-7, with D possibly being TRBD2 (5 bases). The V gene lost 2 bases and the J gene lost 2 bases, with 7 bases spanning the gap. Germline lookup yields CDR1 KGHSH and CDR2 LQKENI. This CDR3 contains 13 residues. For the CDR3, the DNA is TGTGCCAGCTCACCAGTCGGGACCTACGAGCAGTACTTC. The encoded protein is CASSPVGTYEQYF.

This clone appeared a single time. Other DNA sequences in this specimen translate into the identical CDR3. This chain links TRBV6-1 with TRBJ2-3, with 7 bases aligning to TRBD2. J was trimmed by 1 base and V by 4 bases; bases with no gene match: 11. The CDR3 runs to 17 residues. Germline values: CDR1 MNHNS, CDR2 SASEGT. The CDR3 sequence: CASSVLSGEGGTDTQYF. CDR3 in DNA: TGTGCCAGCAGTGTTTTGTCGGGGGAGGGTGGCACAGATACGCAGTATTTT.

The chain is built from TRBV29-1 and TRBJ1-1, with D possibly TRBD1 on 6 matching bases. The germline V gene has CDR1 SQVTM and CDR2 ANQGSEA. V lost 6 bases, J lost 4 bases, and 21 bases lay in between. The CDR3 has 15 residues. The chain's CDR3 is CSVVGRGGWSTEAFF. The CDR3 bases are TGCAGCGTGGTAGGTAGGGGGGGGTGGAGCACTGAAGCTTTCTTT.

The chain joins TRBV2 to TRBJ2-1; 9 nucleotides line up with TRBD1. Germline V gives CDR1 SNHLY, CDR2 FYNNEI. The CDR3 runs 15 residues. Trimming took 8 bases from V and 6 from J; bases not matched to a gene: 11. CDR3 sequence: CASARDRGSANEQFF. The CDR3 nucleotides are TGTGCCAGCGCCCGAGACAGGGGGTCAGCCAATGAGCAGTTCTTC.

The gene calls are TRBV6-5 and TRBJ1-5; no clear D gene. Germline V gene sequence: CDR1 MNHEY, CDR2 SVGAGI. Trimming removed 2 bases from V and 7 bases from J, with 18 bases in between. The length of the CDR3 is 16 residues. CDR3 nucleotides: TGTGCCAGCAGTTACACCTCTAAAGGGAGTAGGCAGCCCCAGCATTTT. Protein: CASSYTSKGSRQPQHF.

This clone was recorded once. The chain uses TRBV7-8 and TRBJ1-6; D might be TRBD1 (5 bases). Germline V gives CDR1 SGHVS, CDR2 FQNEAQ. This CDR3 has 15 amino acids. Between the trimmed V and J ends, which lost 1 base and 10 bases, there was a span of 14 bases. DNA of the CDR3: TGTGCCAGCAGCTTAGACCAAATAAGGGGATCACCCCTCCACTTT. Translation gives CASSLDQIRGSPLHF.

The chain combines TRBV6-5 with TRBJ2-4; tentatively, D is TRBD1 (5 bases). Trimming stripped 10 bases from V and 0 bases from J, with 10 bases between. Germline V CDR1 and CDR2: MNHEY, SVGAGI. The CDR3 contains 13 residues. The DNA for the CDR3 is TGTGCCACGCAGGACATAGCCAAAAACATTCAGTACTTC. The encoded protein is CATQDIAKNIQYF.

This clone was observed once. The chain combines TRBV30 with TRBJ2-2, with a weak D call TRBD1 (5 bases). Germline V CDR1 and CDR2: GTSNPN, SVGIG (reference sequence). Between the trimmed V and J ends, which lost 4 bases and 4 bases, there was a span of 13 bases. CDR3 length: 14 residues. CDR3 protein: CAWTGMLRTGELFF. The DNA of the CDR3 is TGTGCCTGGACAGGGATGCTACGCACCGGGGAGCTGTTTTTT.

V and J are TRBV30 and TRBJ2-7; 9 bases line up with TRBD1. Losses at the gene ends were 4 bases for V and 5 bases for J; bases not matched to a gene: 9. The CDR3 loop spans 14 amino acids. CDR1 is GTSNPN, CDR2 SVGIG, per germline (reference sequence). In DNA form, the CDR3 reads TGTGCCTGGACACCTGGGGGACAGGGCGACGAGCAGTACTTC. Translated: CAWTPGGQGDEQYF. Complete variable domain (other parts from reference TRBV30 and TRBJ2-7): SQTIHQWPATLVQPVGSPLSLECTVEGTSNPNLYWYRQAAGRGLQLLFYSVGIGQISSEVPQNLSASRPQDRQFILSSKKLLLSDSGFYLCAWTPGGQGDEQYFGPGTRLTVT.

This chain links TRBV27 with TRBJ1-5, with a tentative D call TRBD1 (6 bases). Trimming shortened V by 4 bases and J by 4 bases, and 11 bases separated the two germline ends. Germline V lookup: CDR1 MNHEY, CDR2 SMNVEV (reference sequence). The CDR3 has 14 amino acids. The CDR3 bases are TGTGCCAGCAGTTGGAGACAGGATAATCAGCCCCAGCATTTT. Translation: CASSWRQDNQPQHF.

A note on this clone: Different DNA sequences within this sample yield the same CDR3. The rearrangement joins TRBV7-2 to TRBJ1-1; weak D call: TRBD1 (6 bases). Trimming pared 8 bases from V and 1 base from J, leaving 11 bases between. This CDR3 region has 13 residues. Germline CDR1 reads SGHTA; CDR2 reads FQGNSA. CDR3: CASSGQTNTEAFF. The CDR3 nucleotides read TGTGCCAGCTCTGGACAGACGAACACTGAAGCTTTCTTT.

This clone was counted between two and nine times. The chain uses TRBV6-6 and TRBJ2-1; 9 bases are shared with TRBD2. This CDR3 contains 13 residues. Germline CDR1 is MNHNY and CDR2 is SVGAGI (reference sequence). Trimming took 7 bases from V and 5 from J; bases not matched to a gene: 3. CDR3 in amino acids: CASTGGRDNEQFF. The CDR3 DNA sequence: TGTGCCAGCACGGGCGGGAGGGACAATGAGCAGTTCTTC.

The chain joins TRBV28 to TRBJ1-2, with TRBD1 matching 7 bases. The junction had 12 bases not matched to a gene; V was cut back by 5 bases and J by 6 bases. Germline CDR1 is MDHEN and CDR2 is SYDVKM. This CDR3 contains 15 residues. The CDR3: CASSVLRGRLNGYTF. DNA for the CDR3: TGTGCCAGCAGTGTATTGAGGGGGCGCCTAAATGGCTACACCTTC.

This sequence joins TRBV19 and TRBJ2-6; a possible D gene is TRBD1 (5 bases). V was cut by 7 bases and J by 4 bases, with 11 bases left in between. This CDR3 is 14 amino acids long. Germline V gives CDR1 LNHDA, CDR2 SQIVND (reference sequence). Here the CDR3 DNA reads TGTGCCAGTATAGGGGTTTCCGGGGCCAACGTCCTGACTTTC. Protein: CASIGVSGANVLTF.